This T cell receptor beta chain was captured by sequencing in a study of CD8 T cells in ankylosing spondylitis. Whole-study findings and limits: In peripheral blood, disease-linked CD8+ clones occurred at relatively low frequencies. A motif of 7 to 9 highly homologous TCR beta variants was seen as apparently characteristic of ankylosing spondylitis blood.

The ends were cut back, 0 bases at V and 1 base at J, with 12 bases in the middle. Germline CDR1 and CDR2: SGHRS and YFSETQ. The CDR3 spans 16 residues. In this sample, this clonotype turned up a few times. Its target is unknown. Making use of molecular barcodes, quantitative 5'-RACE generated TCR beta libraries. MiXCR, applied by TCRdb to the 5' RACE reads, yields one record per CDR3 protein. The sample has roughly 450,000 distinct CDR3 sequences; about 25% are singletons. V is TRBV5-1 and J is TRBJ2-3; no firm D call. Source material: blood, either unsorted or a sorted T cell fraction (not recorded which). The clonotype comes from a male donor with ankylosing spondylitis. The CDR3 region is CASSLEARSGTDTQYF. DNA of the CDR3: TGCGCCAGCAGCTTGGAAGCCCGGAGCGGCACAGATACGCAGTATTTT.